The 31 T cell receptor beta chains in this list originate from one sample, sequenced in a study of PD-1 blockade in classical Hodgkin lymphoma. Measured with immunoSEQ multiplex PCR; TCRdb has only the in-frame clones, and not every one. The sample records about 94,000 clones, approximately 92% being singletons. Relapse after autologous stem cell transplantation occurred in every patient, and brentuximab vedotin exposure varied. This sample comprised peripheral blood mononuclear cells (PBMCs), obtained before the second cycle of nivolumab. The receptors derive from a human donor with classical Hodgkin lymphoma.

This clone appeared a single time. This sequence joins TRBV5-1 and TRBJ2-5, with TRBD2 matching over 10 bases. Germline V CDR1 and CDR2: SGHRS, YFSETQ. The CDR3 loop spans 14 amino acids. With V trimmed by 4 bases and J by 3 bases, 3 bases remained unmatched. The CDR3 here is CASSIGTSEETQYF. The CDR3 nucleotides are TGCGCCAGCAGCATCGGGACTAGCGAAGAGACCCAGTACTTC.

The chain couples TRBV10-3 to TRBJ2-2; 8 bases agree with TRBD2. The germline CDR1 and CDR2 sequences are ENHRY and SYGVKD. V gave up 7 bases and J gave up 1 base; unmatched junction bases: 5. The CDR3 sequence is 15 residues long. The CDR3, as DNA: TGTGCCATCACCGGGGGGGAGGGGAACACCGGGGAGCTGTTTTTT. It specifies CAITGGEGNTGELFF.

The chain combines TRBV7-9 with TRBJ2-3; no firm D call. Germline values: CDR1 SEHNR, CDR2 FQNEAQ (reference sequence). This CDR3 region has 14 residues. Trimming left V 3 bases short and J 3 bases short, with 10 bases between. The CDR3 nucleotides read TGTGCCAGCAGCTTCGATTTAGGAACAGATACGCAGTATTTT. Translation: CASSFDLGTDTQYF.

This sequence joins TRBV30 and TRBJ2-5; TRBD1 agrees at 7 bases. Matching the DNA end better, TRBJ2-7 makes the J call doubtful. The CDR3 spans 13 residues. Germline CDR1 is GTSNPN and CDR2 is SVGIG (reference sequence). CDR3 amino acids: CAWRSRQGYEQYF. The CDR3 DNA reads TGTGCCTGGAGGAGTAGACAGGGCTACGAGCAGTACTTC.

This chain connects TRBV9 to TRBJ2-7; the match to TRBD1 covers 11 bases. Germline values: CDR1 SGDLS, CDR2 YYNGEE. The CDR3 sequence is 15 residues long. V lost 4 bases to trimming and J lost 6 bases; unmatched junction nucleotides: 9. The CDR3 loop reads CASSKGQGALLEQYF. The CDR3 DNA reads as TGTGCCAGCAGCAAAGGACAGGGGGCGCTTCTCGAGCAGTACTTC.

Only one count was recorded for this clone. The chain employs TRBV27 and TRBJ1-5; no firm D call. The CDR3 is 16 residues long. The germline V gene has CDR1 MNHEY and CDR2 SMNVEV (reference sequence). V was shortened by 5 bases and J by 0 bases, with 14 bases between the two germline ends. CDR3 residues: CASSPRPFDSNQPQHF. As DNA, the CDR3 is TGTGCCAGCAGTCCCCGGCCATTTGATAGCAATCAGCCCCAGCATTTT.

This clone is a singleton in its sample. The J gene is TRBJ2-1, the V gene TRBV7-2, with TRBD2 matching 14 bases. CDR3 length equals 15 residues. Germline V lookup: CDR1 SGHTA, CDR2 FQGNSA. V lost 5 bases and J lost 8; bases outside the gene matches: 5. The CDR3 DNA reads as TGTGCCAGCAGCCTGGGACTAGCGGGAGAGGATGAGCAGTTCTTC. Residues: CASSLGLAGEDEQFF.

The rearrangement joins TRBV10-3 to TRBJ2-1; a possible D gene is TRBD1 (5 bases). The CDR3 is 16 amino acids. Germline lookup yields CDR1 ENHRY and CDR2 SYGVKD. V lost 3 bases, J lost 3 bases, and 15 bases lay in between. The CDR3 is CAISDHAQGHYNEQFF. The CDR3 nucleotides read TGTGCCATCAGTGACCACGCCCAAGGACACTACAATGAGCAGTTCTTC.

V and J are TRBV28 and TRBJ2-7, with D perhaps matching TRBD1 (6 bases). In germline, CDR1 is MDHEN, CDR2 SYDVKM. This CDR3 is built from 13 residues. Trimming removed 6 bases at V and 1 base at J, with 10 bases between. CDR3 sequence: CASRGGASYEQYF. In nucleotides, the CDR3 is TGTGCCAGCAGAGGGGGTGCTTCCTACGAGCAGTACTTC. The full variable domain, with the rest looked up from reference TRBV28 and TRBJ2-7, is DVKVTQSSRYLVKRTGEKVFLECVQDMDHENMFWYRQDPGLGLRLIYFSYDVKMKEKGDIPEGYSVSREKKERFSLILESASTNQTSMYLCASRGGASYEQYFGPGTRLTVT.

The V and J genes are TRBV7-6 and TRBJ2-7; 10 nucleotides line up with TRBD2. There are 15 residues in the CDR3. The germline CDR1 and CDR2 sequences are SGHVS and FNYEAQ. J was trimmed by 4 bases and V by 5 bases; bases with no gene match: 8. The CDR3 sequence: CASSLTGTSEYEQYF. CDR3 DNA sequence: TGTGCCAGCAGCCTTACCGGGACTAGCGAGTACGAGCAGTACTTC.

A single count supports this clone. The rearrangement links TRBV19 to TRBJ2-3; D call uncertain. The CDR3 covers 13 residues. V was clipped by 3 bases and J by 2 bases, with 6 bases between them. The V gene's germline CDR1 is LNHDA and CDR2 SQIVND (reference sequence). The CDR3 DNA sequence: TGTGCCAGTAGTATGGGCTTCACAGATACGCAGTATTTT. This codes for CASSMGFTDTQYF.

The CDR3 coding sequence is TGTGCCAGCAGTGAAGGCCGGGACGAAAGAGCTTTCTTT. Protein product: CASSEGRDERAFF. This chain joins TRBV2 and TRBJ1-1; D possibly corresponds to TRBD1 (5 bases). V shed 1 base and J shed 10 bases, with 13 bases lying between them. Germline V lookup: CDR1 SNHLY, CDR2 FYNNEI. This CDR3 spans 13 amino acids.

The chain carries TRBV21-1 and TRBJ2-7; no DNA check was done on the table's D call, TRBD2. TRBV21-1 is labeled a pseudogene. The CDR3 is 18 residues long. Written as DNA, the CDR3 is TGTGCCAGCAGCAAAAAACCCGTAGTAAGACGGGTGAACTACGAGCAGTACTTC. It is translated as CASSKKPVVRRVNYEQYF.

V usage is TRBV10-2 and J usage is TRBJ2-7; 7 bases fit TRBD2. This CDR3 contains 15 residues. CDR1 and CDR2 from the germline V gene are WSHSY and SAAADI. J was trimmed by 1 base and V by 1 base; bases with no gene match: 4. The CDR3 nucleotides read TGCGCCAGCAGTGAGTGGCTAGCGGAGTCCTACGAGCAGTACTTC. The encoded protein is CASSEWLAESYEQYF.

The chain joins TRBV6-6 to TRBJ2-7, with D possibly being TRBD1 or TRBD2 (5 bases each). The CDR3 consists of 15 residues. Germline V gives CDR1 MNHNY, CDR2 SVGAGI (reference sequence). Trimming took off 4 bases at V and 6 bases at J, with 19 bases between the two ends. The CDR3 region is CASSSPGAGSFEQYF. The CDR3 DNA is TGTGCCAGCAGTTCCCCCGGGGCAGGGAGTTTCGAGCAGTACTTC.

The V and J genes are TRBV4-2 and TRBJ2-3; D is perhaps TRBD2 (5 bases). V dropped 0 bases and J dropped 3 bases, with 10 bases sitting between them. Germline CDR1 LGHNA, CDR2 YNFKEQ. The CDR3 extends over 15 amino acids. The chain's CDR3 is CASSQELRGTDTQYF. CDR3 bases: TGTGCCAGCAGCCAAGAGCTTCGGGGTACAGATACGCAGTATTTT.

V is TRBV6-1 and J is TRBJ2-7, with 7 bases lining up with TRBD1. The germline CDR1 and CDR2 sequences are MNHNS and SASEGT. CDR3 size: 11 residues. J gave up 12 bases and V 7 bases, and 9 bases lay outside the gene matches. The CDR3 region is CASKIGGAGYF. The DNA of the CDR3 is TGTGCCAGCAAGATAGGGGGCGCCGGGTACTTC.

The chain is built from TRBV5-1 and TRBJ1-1, with 7 bases lining up with TRBD1. Trimming removed 4 bases from V and 2 bases from J; junction bases left unmatched: 11. CDR1 SGHRS and CDR2 YFSETQ come from the germline V gene. CDR3 length equals 16 residues. The DNA for the CDR3 is TGCGCCAGCAGCACGCTGGGACAGCCAACAAACACTGAAGCTTTCTTT. The encoded protein is CASSTLGQPTNTEAFF.

The V call is TRBV7-2, the J call TRBJ2-1, with D possibly TRBD2 on 6 matching bases. Per germline, CDR1 SGHTA and CDR2 FQGNSA. The V end lost 4 bases, the J end lost 8 bases, and 24 bases lay between the germline ends. This CDR3 is 17 amino acids long. The DNA for the CDR3 is TGTGCCAGCAGCTCCCGGGCAATACTAGCTTGGGGGGATGAGCAGTTCTTC. Translated: CASSSRAILAWGDEQFF.

CDR3 region: CASSLKAGVTDTQYF. CDR3 sequence (DNA): TGTGCCAGCAGTTTAAAGGCGGGAGTGACAGATACGCAGTATTTT. This chain links TRBV27 with TRBJ2-3; 7 bases fit TRBD2. The trim removed 2 bases at V and 3 bases at J, leaving 5 bases unmatched. CDR1 is MNHEY, CDR2 SMNVEV, per germline (reference sequence). This CDR3 is built from 15 residues.

This chain joins TRBV5-1 and TRBJ2-6; D not resolved. The length of the CDR3 is 16 residues. The germline V gene has CDR1 SGHRS and CDR2 YFSETQ. Deletions cut 2 bases from V and 1 base from J, with 10 bases between. The DNA of the CDR3 is TGCGCCAGCAGCTTCGGGTATTCGTCTGGGGCCAACGTCCTGACTTTC. Translating it yields CASSFGYSSGANVLTF. The full variable domain, rest sourced from reference TRBV5-1 and TRBJ2-6, is KAGVTQTPRYLIKTRGQQVTLSCSPISGHRSVSWYQQTPGQGLQFLFEYFSETQRNKGNFPGRFSGRQFSNSRSEMNVSTLELGDSALYLCASSFGYSSGANVLTFGAGSRLTVL.

This chain connects TRBV7-6 to TRBJ2-2; 10 nucleotides line up with TRBD2. Per the germline V gene, CDR1 is SGHVS and CDR2 is FNYEAQ. The CDR3 covers 15 residues. V trimming: 5 bases; J trimming: 6 bases; junction bases outside the gene matches: 6. The CDR3 coding sequence is TGTGCCAGCAGCCCGAGCGGGGGGGCAGCCGGGGAGCTGTTTTTT. Protein sequence: CASSPSGGAAGELFF.

This chain joins TRBV7-3 and TRBJ2-2; TRBD1 matches at 8 bases. After removal of 1 base from V and 6 bases from J, the junction contained 10 bases not matched to a gene. Germline V gene sequence: CDR1 SGHTA, CDR2 FQGTGA. CDR3 length: 17 residues. This CDR3 is CASSLIPFGQGAGELFF. In nucleotides, the CDR3 is TGTGCCAGCAGCTTAATCCCCTTCGGACAGGGCGCCGGGGAGCTGTTTTTT.

The genes are TRBV9 and TRBJ2-4, with D maybe TRBD1 (5 bases). Deletions cut 3 bases from V and 1 base from J, with 14 bases between. Germline assignment: CDR1 SGDLS and CDR2 YYNGEE. The CDR3 has 16 amino acids. The CDR3 bases are TGTGCCAGCAGCGCCAGGGAATCCGTGGCCAAAAACATTCAGTACTTC. The encoded protein is CASSARESVAKNIQYF.

The chain has TRBV6-6 and TRBJ1-1; D perhaps matches TRBD1 (5 bases). The CDR3 has 14 residues. V lost 2 bases and J lost 1, with 8 bases in between. Looked up from germline, CDR1 is MNHNY and CDR2 is SVGAGI (reference sequence). The CDR3 DNA reads TGTGCCAGCAGTTACGGGACGGAGAACACTGAAGCTTTCTTT. It codes for CASSYGTENTEAFF.

V gene TRBV2 combines with J gene TRBJ1-3; D is uncertain. V lost 8 bases, J lost 0 bases, and 5 bases lay in between. The CDR3 sequence is 12 residues long. Germline-derived CDR1 and CDR2 are SNHLY and FYNNEI. The CDR3 loop is CASGSSGNTIYF. CDR3 sequence (DNA): TGTGCCAGCGGGAGCTCTGGAAACACCATATATTTT.

The chain is built from TRBV28 and TRBJ1-4; 7 bases match TRBD1. The ends lost 6 bases at V and 8 bases at J; junction bases unmatched: 9. Germline CDR1 MDHEN, CDR2 SYDVKM. This CDR3 comprises 14 residues. The CDR3 spells CASREDREVEKLFF. The CDR3 coding sequence is TGTGCCAGCAGAGAAGACAGGGAAGTGGAAAAACTGTTTTTT.

The J gene is TRBJ2-6, the V gene TRBV4-1, with D perhaps TRBD2 (5 bases). The CDR3 is made up of 16 amino acids. V shed 2 bases and J shed 0 bases, with 8 bases lying between them. Per the germline V gene, CDR1 is MGHRA and CDR2 is YSYEKL. As DNA, the CDR3 is TGCGCCAGCAGCCAACCAACTAGCTCTGGGGCCAACGTCCTGACTTTC. Amino acids: CASSQPTSSGANVLTF.

This clone was detected only once. The J gene is TRBJ1-1, the V gene TRBV7-6; D is ambiguous. This CDR3 comprises 13 residues. V was shortened by 5 bases and J by 0 bases, with 7 bases between the two germline ends. The germline V gene encodes CDR1 SGHVS and CDR2 FNYEAQ. The CDR3: CASSQVVNTEAFF. The CDR3 region has the DNA TGTGCCAGCAGCCAGGTGGTGAACACTGAAGCTTTCTTT.

The CDR3 protein is CASSYYGSSPGELFF. DNA of the CDR3: TGTGCCAGCAGTTACTACGGCAGCTCGCCCGGGGAGCTGTTTTTT. This chain connects TRBV6-5 to TRBJ2-2; D call uncertain. This CDR3 is 15 amino acids long. In germline, CDR1 is MNHEY, CDR2 SVGAGI. V lost 1 base and J lost 6, with 12 bases in between.

The CDR3 loop reads CASSLGVVSGTETQYF. CDR3 in DNA: TGTGCCAGCAGCTTAGGAGTGGTCAGCGGAACGGAGACCCAGTACTTC. This rearrangement joins TRBV7-6 to TRBJ2-5; D possibly corresponds to TRBD2 (5 bases). The germline gives CDR1 SGHVS, CDR2 FNYEAQ. The V gene lost 1 base and the J gene lost 5 bases, with 17 bases spanning the gap. CDR3 length equals 16 residues. Complete variable domain (other parts from reference TRBV7-6 and TRBJ2-5): GAGVSQSPRYKVTKRGQDVALRCDPISGHVSLYWYRQALGQGPEFLTYFNYEAQQDKSGLPNDRFSAERPEGSISTLTIQRTEQRDSAMYRCASSLGVVSGTETQYFGPGTRLLVL.